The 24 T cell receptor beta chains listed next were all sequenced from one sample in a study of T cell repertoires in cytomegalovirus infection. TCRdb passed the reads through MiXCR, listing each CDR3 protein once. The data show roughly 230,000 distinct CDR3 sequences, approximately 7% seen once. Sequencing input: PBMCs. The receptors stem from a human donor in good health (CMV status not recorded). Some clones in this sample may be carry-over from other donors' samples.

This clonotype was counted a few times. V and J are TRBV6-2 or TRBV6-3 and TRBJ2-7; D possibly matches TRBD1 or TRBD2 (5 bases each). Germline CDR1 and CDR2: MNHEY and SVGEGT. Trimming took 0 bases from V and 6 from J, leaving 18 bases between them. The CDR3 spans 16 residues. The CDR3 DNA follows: TGTGCCAGCAGTTACTCGAATCTCGGGGCCCGTCTCGAGCAGTACTTC. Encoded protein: CASSYSNLGARLEQYF.

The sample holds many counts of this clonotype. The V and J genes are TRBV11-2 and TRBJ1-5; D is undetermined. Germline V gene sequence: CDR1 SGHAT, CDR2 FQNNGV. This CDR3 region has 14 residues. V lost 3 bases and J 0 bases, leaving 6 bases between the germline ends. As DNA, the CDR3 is TGTGCCAGCAGCTTCGAGGGTAGCAATCAGCCCCAGCATTTT. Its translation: CASSFEGSNQPQHF.

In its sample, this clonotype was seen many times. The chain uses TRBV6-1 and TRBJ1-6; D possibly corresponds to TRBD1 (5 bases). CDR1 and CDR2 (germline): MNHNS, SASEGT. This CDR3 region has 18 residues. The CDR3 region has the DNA TGTGCTATAGACGTGGTCGACGGGGGGACTAGGGTGCGATCACCCCTCCACTTT. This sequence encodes CAIDVVDGGTRVRSPLHF.

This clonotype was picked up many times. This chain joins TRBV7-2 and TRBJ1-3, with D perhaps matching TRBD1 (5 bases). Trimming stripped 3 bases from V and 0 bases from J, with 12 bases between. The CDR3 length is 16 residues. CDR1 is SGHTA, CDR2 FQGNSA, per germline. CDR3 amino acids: CASSFVGHNSGNTIYF. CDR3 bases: TGTGCCAGCAGCTTCGTAGGACACAACTCTGGAAACACCATATATTTT. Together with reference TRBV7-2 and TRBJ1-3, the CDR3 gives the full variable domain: GAGVSQSPSNKVTEKGKDVELRCDPISGHTALYWYRQSLGQGLEFLIYFQGNSAPDKSGLPSDRFSAERTGGSVSTLTIQRTQQEDSAVYLCASSFVGHNSGNTIYFGEGSWLTVV.

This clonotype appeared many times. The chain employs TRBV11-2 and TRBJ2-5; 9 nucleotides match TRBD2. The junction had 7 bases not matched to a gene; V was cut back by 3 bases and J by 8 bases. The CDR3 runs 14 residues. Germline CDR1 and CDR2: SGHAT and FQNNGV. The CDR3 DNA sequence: TGTGCCAGCAGCTTTTATTCTAGCGGGGCCACCCAGTACTTC. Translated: CASSFYSSGATQYF.

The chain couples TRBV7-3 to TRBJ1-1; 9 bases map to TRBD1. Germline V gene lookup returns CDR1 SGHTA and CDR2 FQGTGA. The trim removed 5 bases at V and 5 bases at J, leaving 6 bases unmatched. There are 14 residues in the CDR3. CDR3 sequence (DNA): TGTGCCAGCAGCCGGGACAGGGTGAGAACTGAAGCTTTCTTT. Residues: CASSRDRVRTEAFF.

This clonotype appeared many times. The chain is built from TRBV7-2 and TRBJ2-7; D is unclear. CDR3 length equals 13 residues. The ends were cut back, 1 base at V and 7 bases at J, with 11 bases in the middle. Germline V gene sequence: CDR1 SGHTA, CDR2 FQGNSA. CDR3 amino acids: CASSLVVGREQYF. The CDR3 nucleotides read TGTGCCAGCAGCTTAGTAGTAGGTCGGGAGCAGTACTTC. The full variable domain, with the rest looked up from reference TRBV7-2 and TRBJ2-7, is GAGVSQSPSNKVTEKGKDVELRCDPISGHTALYWYRQSLGQGLEFLIYFQGNSAPDKSGLPSDRFSAERTGGSVSTLTIQRTQQEDSAVYLCASSLVVGREQYFGPGTRLTVT.

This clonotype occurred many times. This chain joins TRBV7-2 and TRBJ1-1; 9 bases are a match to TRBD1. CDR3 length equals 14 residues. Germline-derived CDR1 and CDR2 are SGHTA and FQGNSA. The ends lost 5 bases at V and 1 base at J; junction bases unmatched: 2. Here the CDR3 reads CASSRDRANTEAFF. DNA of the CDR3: TGTGCCAGCAGCCGGGACAGGGCGAACACTGAAGCTTTCTTT. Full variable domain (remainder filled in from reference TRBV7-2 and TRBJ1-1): GAGVSQSPSNKVTEKGKDVELRCDPISGHTALYWYRQSLGQGLEFLIYFQGNSAPDKSGLPSDRFSAERTGGSVSTLTIQRTQQEDSAVYLCASSRDRANTEAFFGQGTRLTVV.

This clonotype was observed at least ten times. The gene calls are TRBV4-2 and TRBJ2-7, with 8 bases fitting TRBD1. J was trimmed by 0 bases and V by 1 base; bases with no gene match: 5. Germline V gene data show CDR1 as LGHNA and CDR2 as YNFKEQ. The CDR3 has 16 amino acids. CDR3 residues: CASSQVQGAVSYEQYF. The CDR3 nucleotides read TGTGCCAGCAGCCAAGTGCAGGGGGCCGTCTCCTACGAGCAGTACTTC.

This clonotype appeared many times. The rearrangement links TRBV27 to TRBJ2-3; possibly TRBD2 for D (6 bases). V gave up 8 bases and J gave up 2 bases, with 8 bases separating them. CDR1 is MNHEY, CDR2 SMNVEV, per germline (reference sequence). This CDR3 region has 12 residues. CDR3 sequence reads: CASGGITDTQYF. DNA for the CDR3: TGTGCCAGCGGAGGGATCACAGATACGCAGTATTTT.

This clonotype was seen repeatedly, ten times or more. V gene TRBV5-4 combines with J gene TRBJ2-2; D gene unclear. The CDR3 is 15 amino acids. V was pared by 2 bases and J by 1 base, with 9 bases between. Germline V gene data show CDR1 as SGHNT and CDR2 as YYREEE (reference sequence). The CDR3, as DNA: TGTGCCAGCAGCTTCTTAAGGGAGAACACCGGGGAGCTGTTTTTT. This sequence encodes CASSFLRENTGELFF.

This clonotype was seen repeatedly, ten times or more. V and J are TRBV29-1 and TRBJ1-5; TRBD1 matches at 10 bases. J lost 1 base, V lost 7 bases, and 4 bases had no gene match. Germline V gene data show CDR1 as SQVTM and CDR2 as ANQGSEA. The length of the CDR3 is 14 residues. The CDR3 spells CSATGQGSNQPQHF. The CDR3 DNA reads TGCAGCGCCACGGGACAGGGGAGCAATCAGCCCCAGCATTTT.

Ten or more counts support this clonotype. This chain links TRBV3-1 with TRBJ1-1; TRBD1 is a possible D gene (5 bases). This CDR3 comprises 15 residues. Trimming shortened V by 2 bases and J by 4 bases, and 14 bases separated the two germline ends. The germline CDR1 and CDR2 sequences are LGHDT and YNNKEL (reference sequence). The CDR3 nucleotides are TGTGCCAGCAGCCAATCAGGACCGGGGGGCACTGAAGCTTTCTTT. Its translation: CASSQSGPGGTEAFF. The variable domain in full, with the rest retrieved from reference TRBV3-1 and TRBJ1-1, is DTAVSQTPKYLVTQMGNDKSIKCEQNLGHDTMYWYKQDSKKFLKIMFSYNNKELIINETVPNRFSPKSPDKAHLNLHINSLELGDSAVYFCASSQSGPGGTEAFFGQGTRLTVV.

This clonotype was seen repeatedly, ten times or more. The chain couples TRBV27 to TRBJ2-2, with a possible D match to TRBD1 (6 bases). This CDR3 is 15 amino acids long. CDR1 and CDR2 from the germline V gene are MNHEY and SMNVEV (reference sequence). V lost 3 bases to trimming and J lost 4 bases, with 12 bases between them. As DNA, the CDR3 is TGTGCCAGCAGTTTGTTTGGGGGCGGCACCGGGGAGCTGTTTTTT. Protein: CASSLFGGGTGELFF.

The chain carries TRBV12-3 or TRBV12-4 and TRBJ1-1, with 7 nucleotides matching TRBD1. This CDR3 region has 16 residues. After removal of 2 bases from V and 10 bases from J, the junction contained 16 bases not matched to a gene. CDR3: CASSLWDSSSPGGAFF. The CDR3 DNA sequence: TGTGCCAGCAGTTTATGGGACAGTTCCTCCCCCGGGGGAGCTTTCTTT.

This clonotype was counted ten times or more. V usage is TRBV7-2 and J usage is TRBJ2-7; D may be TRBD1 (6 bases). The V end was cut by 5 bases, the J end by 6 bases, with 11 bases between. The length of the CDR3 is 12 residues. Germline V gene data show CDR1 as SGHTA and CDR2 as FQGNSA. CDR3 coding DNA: TGTGCCAGCAGCAACAGGGTCGGCGAGCAGTACTTC. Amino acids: CASSNRVGEQYF.

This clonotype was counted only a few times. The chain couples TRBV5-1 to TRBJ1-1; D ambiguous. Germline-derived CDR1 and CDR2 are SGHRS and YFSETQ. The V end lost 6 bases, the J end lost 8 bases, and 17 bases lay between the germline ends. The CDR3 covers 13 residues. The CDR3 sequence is CASTKDPSLEAFF. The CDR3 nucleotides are TGCGCCAGCACCAAAGACCCGAGTCTCGAAGCTTTCTTT. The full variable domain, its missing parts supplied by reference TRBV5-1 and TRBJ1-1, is KAGVTQTPRYLIKTRGQQVTLSCSPISGHRSVSWYQQTPGQGLQFLFEYFSETQRNKGNFPGRFSGRQFSNSRSEMNVSTLELGDSALYLCASTKDPSLEAFFGQGTRLTVV.

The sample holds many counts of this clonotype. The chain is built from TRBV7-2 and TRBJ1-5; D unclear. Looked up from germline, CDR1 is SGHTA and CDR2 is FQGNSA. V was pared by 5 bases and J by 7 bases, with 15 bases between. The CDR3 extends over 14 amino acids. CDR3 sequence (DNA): TGTGCCAGCAGCCAGACAAGGGTTGGGCAGCCCCAGCATTTT. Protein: CASSQTRVGQPQHF.

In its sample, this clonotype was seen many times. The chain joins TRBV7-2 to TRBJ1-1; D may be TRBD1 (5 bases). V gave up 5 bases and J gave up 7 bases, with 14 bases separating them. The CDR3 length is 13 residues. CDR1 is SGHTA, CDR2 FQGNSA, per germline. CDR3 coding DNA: TGTGCCAGCAGCAATACCGGGACCTTTGAAGCTTTCTTT. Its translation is CASSNTGTFEAFF.

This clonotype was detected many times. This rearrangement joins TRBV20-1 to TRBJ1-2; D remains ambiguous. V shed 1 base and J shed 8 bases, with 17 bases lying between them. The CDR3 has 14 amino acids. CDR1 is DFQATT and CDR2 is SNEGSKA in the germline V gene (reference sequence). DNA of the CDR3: TGCAGTGCTAGAGGCCTCTCGGGGTTGGACGGCTACACCTTC. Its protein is CSARGLSGLDGYTF.

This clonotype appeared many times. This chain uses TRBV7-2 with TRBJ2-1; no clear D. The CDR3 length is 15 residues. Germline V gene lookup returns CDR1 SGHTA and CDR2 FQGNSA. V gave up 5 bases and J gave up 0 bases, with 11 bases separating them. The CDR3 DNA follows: TGTGCCAGCAGCAAAATTGGAAGCTCCTACAATGAGCAGTTCTTC. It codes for CASSKIGSSYNEQFF.

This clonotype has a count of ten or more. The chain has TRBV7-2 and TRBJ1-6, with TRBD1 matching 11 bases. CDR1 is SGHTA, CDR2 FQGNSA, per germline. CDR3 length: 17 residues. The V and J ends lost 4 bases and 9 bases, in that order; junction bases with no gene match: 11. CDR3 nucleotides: TGTGCCAGCAGCTCCAGAAGGACAGGGGGCGCGGGTTCACCCCTCCACTTT. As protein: CASSSRRTGGAGSPLHF.

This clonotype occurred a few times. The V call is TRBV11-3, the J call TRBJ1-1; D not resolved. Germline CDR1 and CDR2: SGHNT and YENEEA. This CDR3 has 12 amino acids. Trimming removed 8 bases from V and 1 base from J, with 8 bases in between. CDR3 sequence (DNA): TGTGCCAGCGGACGTTCGAACACTGAAGCTTTCTTT. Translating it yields CASGRSNTEAFF.

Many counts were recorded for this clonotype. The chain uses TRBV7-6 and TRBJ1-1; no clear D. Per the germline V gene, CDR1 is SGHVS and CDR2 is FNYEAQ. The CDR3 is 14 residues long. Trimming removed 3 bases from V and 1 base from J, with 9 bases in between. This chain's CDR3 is CASSFNGENTEAFF. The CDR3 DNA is TGTGCCAGCAGCTTTAATGGTGAGAACACTGAAGCTTTCTTT.